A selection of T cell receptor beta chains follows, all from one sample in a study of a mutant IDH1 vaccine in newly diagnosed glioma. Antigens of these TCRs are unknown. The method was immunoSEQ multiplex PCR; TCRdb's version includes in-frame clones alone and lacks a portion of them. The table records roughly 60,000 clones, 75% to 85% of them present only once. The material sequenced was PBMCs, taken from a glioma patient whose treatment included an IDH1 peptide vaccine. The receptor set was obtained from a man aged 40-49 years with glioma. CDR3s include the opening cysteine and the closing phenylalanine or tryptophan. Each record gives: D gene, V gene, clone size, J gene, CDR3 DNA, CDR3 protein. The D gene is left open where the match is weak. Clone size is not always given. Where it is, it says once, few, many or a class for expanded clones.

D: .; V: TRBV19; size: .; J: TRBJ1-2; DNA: TGTGCCAGTAGCCGGGAACTCCATGGCTACACCTTC; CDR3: CASSRELHGYTF
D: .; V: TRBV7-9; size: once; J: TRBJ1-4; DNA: TGTGCCAGCAGCTTAAGGCTAGACAGTGAAAAACTGTTTTTT; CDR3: CASSLRLDSEKLFF
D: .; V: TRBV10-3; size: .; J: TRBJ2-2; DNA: TGTGCCATCAGTGCTCCGAACACCGGGGAGCTGTTTTTT; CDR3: CAISAPNTGELFF
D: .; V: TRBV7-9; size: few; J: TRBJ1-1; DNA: TGTGCCAGCAGCTCCCGTGGGAGAGGGAACACTGAAGCTTTCTTT; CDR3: CASSSRGRGNTEAFF
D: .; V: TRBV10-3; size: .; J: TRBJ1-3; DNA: TGTGCCATCAGTCTGGACCTCTCTGGAAACACCATATATTTT; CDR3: CAISLDLSGNTIYF
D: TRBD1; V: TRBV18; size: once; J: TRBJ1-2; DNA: TGTGCCAGCTCATCTACCGGGACGGACGACCTCACAGGGGATTCCTACACCTTC; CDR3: CASSSTGTDDLTGDSYTF
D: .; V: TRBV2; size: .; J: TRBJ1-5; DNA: TGTGCCAGCAGTGAAGAGCGGCAGCCCCAGCATTTT; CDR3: CASSEERQPQHF
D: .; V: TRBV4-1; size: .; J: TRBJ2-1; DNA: TGCGCCAGCAGCCTAATGGGGGGCCGGGGTAATGAGCAGTTCTTC; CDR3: CASSLMGGRGNEQFF
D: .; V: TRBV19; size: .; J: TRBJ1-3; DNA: TGTGCCAGTAGTATAGCCGGGACGGCGGGGAACACCATATATTTT; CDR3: CASSIAGTAGNTIYF
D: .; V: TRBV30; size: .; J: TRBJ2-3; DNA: TGTGCCTGTGGACAAAGAGATACGCAGTATTTT; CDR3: CACGQRDTQYF
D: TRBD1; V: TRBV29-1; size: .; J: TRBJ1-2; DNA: TGCAGCGTTGGGACAGGCGGTGGCTATGGCTACACCTTC; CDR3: CSVGTGGGYGYTF
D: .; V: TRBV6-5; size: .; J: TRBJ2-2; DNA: TGTGCCAGCAGTTATAGTGGGACCAGCGGGGAGCTGTTTTTT; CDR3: CASSYSGTSGELFF
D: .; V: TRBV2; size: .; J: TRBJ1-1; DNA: TGTGCCAGCAGTGAAGCGCGGGGTCTTGAAGCTTTCTTT; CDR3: CASSEARGLEAFF
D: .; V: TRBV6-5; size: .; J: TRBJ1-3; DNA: TGTGCCAGCAGTTACTCGCCGATTGAGTATGGAAACACCATATATTTT; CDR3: CASSYSPIEYGNTIYF
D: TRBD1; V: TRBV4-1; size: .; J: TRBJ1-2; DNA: TGCGCCAGCAGGGGCGCGGGACAGGGTAACTATGGCTACACCTTC; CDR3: CASRGAGQGNYGYTF
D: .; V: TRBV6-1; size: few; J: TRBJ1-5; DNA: TGTGCCAGCAGTGAAAGGGGGTATTGGGGACGGATTAGCAATCAGCCCCAGCATTTT; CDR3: CASSERGYWGRISNQPQHF
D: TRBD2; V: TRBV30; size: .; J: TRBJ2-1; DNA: TGTGCCTGTGGCAGGGACTATAGGAGTGAGCAGTTCTTC; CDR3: CACGRDYRSEQFF
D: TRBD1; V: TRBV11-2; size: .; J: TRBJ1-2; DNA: TGTGCCAGCAGCCCGGGACAGGACTATGGCTACACCTTC; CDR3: CASSPGQDYGYTF
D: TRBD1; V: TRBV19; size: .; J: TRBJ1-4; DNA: TGTGCCAGTAGTACCCAGACAGGGTTGAATGAAAAACTGTTTTTT; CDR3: CASSTQTGLNEKLFF
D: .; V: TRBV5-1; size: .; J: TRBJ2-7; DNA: TGCGCCAGCAGCTTGGGCCACACCACCTACGAGCAGTACTTC; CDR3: CASSLGHTTYEQYF
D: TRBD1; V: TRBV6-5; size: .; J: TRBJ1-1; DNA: TGTGCCAGCAGTCCAGGGACAGAGAACACTGAAGCTTTCTTT; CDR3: CASSPGTENTEAFF
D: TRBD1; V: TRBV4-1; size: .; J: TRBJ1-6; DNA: TGCGCCAGCAGCCAAGATACAGGGGTTGGTAATTCACCCCTCCACTTT; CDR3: CASSQDTGVGNSPLHF